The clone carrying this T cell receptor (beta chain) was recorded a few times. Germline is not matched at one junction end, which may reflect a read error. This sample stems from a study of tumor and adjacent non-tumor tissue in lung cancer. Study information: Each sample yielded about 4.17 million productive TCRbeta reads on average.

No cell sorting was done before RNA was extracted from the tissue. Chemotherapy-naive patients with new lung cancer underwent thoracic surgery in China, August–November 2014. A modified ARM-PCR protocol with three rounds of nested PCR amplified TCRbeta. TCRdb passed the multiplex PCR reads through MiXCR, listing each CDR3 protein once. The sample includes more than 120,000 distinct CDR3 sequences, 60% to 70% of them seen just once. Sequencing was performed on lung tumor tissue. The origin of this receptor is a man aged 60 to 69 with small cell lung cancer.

CDR3 bases: TGTGCCGGCAGCCGAGGAAGGACTAGCGGGGACTCCTACGAGCAGTACTTC. This translates into CAGSRGRTSGDSYEQYF. This chain uses TRBV4-2 with TRBJ2-7; 12 bases are shared with TRBD2. Germline CDR1 and CDR2: LGHNA and YNFKEQ. The CDR3 loop spans 17 amino acids.